The 29 T cell receptor beta chains given below trace back to one sample, sequenced in a study of cytomegalovirus exposure and HLA in healthy donors. In the PCR, 60 Vbeta and 13 Jbeta primers were used. Only in-frame clones appear in the TCRdb table, and some are missing; sequencing was by immunoSEQ multiplex PCR. In the table there are about 180,000 clones, about 78% of which are singletons. Specimen: PBMCs. These receptors were collected from a man aged 60 to 75 in good health and CMV-seronegative.

Of note for this clone: One junction end does not reproduce the germline sequence, and a read error may be involved. The chain couples TRBV30 to TRBJ1-4, with D maybe TRBD1 (5 bases). The length of the CDR3 is 13 residues. Germline V gene lookup returns CDR1 GTSNPN and CDR2 SVGIG (reference sequence). CDR3 DNA: TGTGCCGGGAGAGGGGAACGGGGGGAAAAACTGTTTTTT. This translates into CAGRGERGEKLFF.

The table lists this clone with many counts. DNA of the CDR3: TGTGCCAGCAGCCCCCCAATTACAGGGGACACTGAAGCTTTCTTT. It specifies CASSPPITGDTEAFF. The J gene is TRBJ1-1, the V gene TRBV25-1; TRBD1 agrees at 7 bases. With 6 bases clipped from V and 3 bases from J, the junction kept 10 bases outside the gene matches. The CDR3 runs to 15 residues. Germline CDR1 is MGHDK and CDR2 is SYGVNS.

This rearrangement joins TRBV5-1 to TRBJ1-3; D may be TRBD1 (5 bases). The ends were cut back, 2 bases at V and 0 bases at J, with 15 bases in the middle. The CDR3 has 17 amino acids. Germline CDR1 and CDR2: SGHRS and YFSETQ. For the CDR3, the DNA is TGCGCCAGCAGCTTCCTCCCCCAGGGAAGCTCTGGAAACACCATATATTTT. Encoded protein: CASSFLPQGSSGNTIYF.

This sequence joins TRBV5-6 and TRBJ1-1; the match to TRBD1 covers 8 bases. V lost 3 bases, J lost 11 bases, and 12 bases stayed unmatched. CDR1 is SGHDT and CDR2 is YYEEEE in the germline V gene. The length of the CDR3 is 14 residues. CDR3 nucleotide sequence: TGTGCCAGCAGCTCCCGGGACAGGAGCTTGATGGCTTTCTTT. Its translation is CASSSRDRSLMAFF.

V gene TRBV27 combines with J gene TRBJ2-3; no clear D. The CDR3 spans 11 residues. Looked up from germline, CDR1 is MNHEY and CDR2 is SMNVEV (reference sequence). With 8 bases removed from V and 0 bases from J, the gap between germline ends came to 3 bases. The CDR3 protein is CASPSTDTQYF. DNA for the CDR3: TGTGCCAGCCCTAGCACAGATACGCAGTATTTT.

This chain links TRBV4-2 with TRBJ1-5, with 8 bases matching TRBD1. The CDR3 extends over 18 amino acids. Germline V CDR1 and CDR2: LGHNA, YNFKEQ. V was clipped by 0 bases and J by 7 bases; unmatched bases: 14. CDR3 amino acids: CASSQERQGAGSEQPQHF. As DNA, the CDR3 is TGTGCCAGCAGCCAAGAACGGCAGGGGGCAGGTTCGGAACAGCCCCAGCATTTT.

The CDR3 sequence: CASRTGQGDSGANVLTF. CDR3 DNA sequence: TGTGCCAGCAGGACGGGACAGGGAGACTCTGGGGCCAACGTCCTGACTTTC. V gene TRBV2 combines with J gene TRBJ2-6, with 9 bases matching TRBD1. Germline loops: CDR1 SNHLY, CDR2 FYNNEI. V lost 6 bases and J lost 0; bases outside the gene matches: 6. The CDR3 runs to 17 residues.

CDR3 sequence reads: CASSWGTVSTGELFF. The CDR3 DNA reads TGTGCCAGCAGCTGGGGGACAGTGTCCACCGGGGAGCTGTTTTTT. This chain connects TRBV7-2 to TRBJ2-2; 7 nucleotides match TRBD1. The germline V gene has CDR1 SGHTA and CDR2 FQGNSA. V lost 4 bases to trimming and J lost 4 bases; unmatched junction nucleotides: 6. This CDR3 contains 15 residues.

J is TRBJ2-1 and V is TRBV9; 10 bases are shared with TRBD2. Trimming cost V 0 bases and J 9 bases; bases outside gene matches: 9. Germline V gene sequence: CDR1 SGDLS, CDR2 YYNGEE. This CDR3 is built from 16 residues. The CDR3 spells CASSVVAGGASGEQFF. DNA for the CDR3: TGTGCCAGCAGCGTAGTAGCGGGAGGTGCCTCGGGTGAGCAGTTCTTC.

This rearrangement joins TRBV7-9 to TRBJ2-5; 10 positions match TRBD1. Germline lookup yields CDR1 SEHNR and CDR2 FQNEAQ (reference sequence). The V segment lost 5 bases and the J segment 5 bases; nucleotides outside the gene matches: 5. The length of the CDR3 is 14 residues. The CDR3 bases are TGTGCCAGCAGCCAGGGACAGGGGACGGAGACCCAGTACTTC. The encoded protein is CASSQGQGTETQYF.

The CDR3 nucleotides are TGCGCCAGCAGCCCGGCGGGGGTGGGAGGCACTGAAGCTTTCTTT. Protein: CASSPAGVGGTEAFF. The V gene is TRBV5-1, the J gene TRBJ1-1, with D tentatively TRBD1 (5 bases). Germline CDR1 and CDR2: SGHRS and YFSETQ. The CDR3 covers 15 residues. V lost 4 bases and J 4 bases, leaving 17 bases between the germline ends.

The CDR3 here is CASSPVHTGVYYEQYF. The DNA of the CDR3 is TGTGCCAGCAGCCCCGTTCACACAGGGGTCTACTACGAGCAGTACTTC. The chain carries TRBV11-2 and TRBJ2-7; 7 nucleotides match TRBD1. With V trimmed by 5 bases and J by 3 bases, 13 bases remained unmatched. The CDR3 consists of 16 residues. Looked up from germline, CDR1 is SGHAT and CDR2 is FQNNGV.

V is TRBV30 and J is TRBJ2-3, with D possibly matching TRBD2 (6 bases). V lost 2 bases and J lost 4, with 13 bases in between. The CDR3 length is 14 residues. From germline, CDR1 is GTSNPN and CDR2 SVGIG (reference sequence). The CDR3 loop is CAWSPGGVPDTQYF. CDR3 in DNA: TGTGCCTGGAGTCCCGGCGGGGTGCCAGATACGCAGTATTTT. The full variable domain, in which reference TRBV30 and TRBJ2-3 provide the parts outside the CDR3, is SQTIHQWPATLVQPVGSPLSLECTVEGTSNPNLYWYRQAAGRGLQLLFYSVGIGQISSEVPQNLSASRPQDRQFILSSKKLLLSDSGFYLCAWSPGGVPDTQYFGPGTRLTVL.

The CDR3 bases are TGTGCCAGCAGCCGTAGCGGTACCACAGATACGCAGTATTTT. Translated, it gives CASSRSGTTDTQYF. This rearrangement joins TRBV9 to TRBJ2-3; D may be TRBD2 (6 bases). Looked up from germline, CDR1 is SGDLS and CDR2 is YYNGEE. V dropped 4 bases and J dropped 2 bases, with 11 bases sitting between them. The CDR3 length is 14 residues.

The J gene is TRBJ2-1, the V gene TRBV7-6; TRBD1 might be the D (5 bases). The CDR3 totals 14 residues. The germline V gene has CDR1 SGHVS and CDR2 FNYEAQ. The ends were cut back, 1 base at V and 7 bases at J, with 11 bases in the middle. CDR3 sequence: CASSLGLPGNEQFF. The DNA for the CDR3 is TGTGCCAGCAGCTTAGGGCTACCAGGGAATGAGCAGTTCTTC.

This clone showed up just once. CDR3 amino acids: CASSAPAGNEQFF. The CDR3 DNA reads as TGTGCCAGCAGTGCACCCGCGGGCAATGAGCAGTTCTTC. The chain links TRBV6-5 to TRBJ2-1, with D perhaps matching TRBD2 (5 bases). V was trimmed by 5 bases and J by 6 bases, leaving 11 bases between them. CDR1 and CDR2 (germline): MNHEY, SVGAGI. There are 13 residues in the CDR3.

This chain links TRBV2 with TRBJ2-7, with 11 bases matching TRBD2. This CDR3 contains 14 residues. Losses at the gene ends were 7 bases for V and 3 bases for J; bases not matched to a gene: 5. Germline assignment: CDR1 SNHLY and CDR2 FYNNEI. The DNA for the CDR3 is TGTGCCAGCATGAGACTAGCGGGGTTCTACGAGCAGTACTTC. Translating gives CASMRLAGFYEQYF. The full variable domain, completed using reference TRBV2 and TRBJ2-7, is EPEVTQTPSHQVTQMGQEVILRCVPISNHLYFYWYRQILGQKVEFLVSFYNNEISEKSEIFDDQFSVERPDGSNFTLKIRSTKLEDSAMYFCASMRLAGFYEQYFGPGTRLTVT.

This clone has more than one count but fewer than ten. This sequence joins TRBV29-1 and TRBJ2-1; 8 nucleotides agree with TRBD2. V shed 8 bases and J 5 bases; nucleotides not matched to a gene: 8. Germline CDR1 reads SQVTM; CDR2 reads ANQGSEA. The CDR3 is made up of 13 amino acids. CDR3 residues: CSSSGSTNNEQFF. CDR3 sequence (DNA): TGCAGCTCCAGCGGGAGTACTAACAATGAGCAGTTCTTC.

This chain joins TRBV6-4 and TRBJ1-1; 9 bases align to TRBD1. Germline V gene data show CDR1 as MRHNA and CDR2 as SNTAGT. The CDR3 runs to 15 residues. The trim removed 6 bases at V and 7 bases at J, leaving 12 bases unmatched. The chain's CDR3 is CASRVYWDRDSEAFF. In DNA, the CDR3 is TGTGCCAGCAGAGTGTATTGGGACAGGGATAGTGAAGCTTTCTTT.

The chain recombines TRBV5-1 with TRBJ2-1, with a possible D match to TRBD1 (6 bases). Germline loops: CDR1 SGHRS, CDR2 YFSETQ. With 5 bases removed from V and 5 bases from J, the gap between germline ends came to 8 bases. This CDR3 is built from 12 residues. CDR3 nucleotides: TGCGCCAGCAGAACAGGGCACAATGAGCAGTTCTTC. It specifies CASRTGHNEQFF. Combining the CDR3 with reference TRBV5-1 and TRBJ2-1 gives the whole variable domain KAGVTQTPRYLIKTRGQQVTLSCSPISGHRSVSWYQQTPGQGLQFLFEYFSETQRNKGNFPGRFSGRQFSNSRSEMNVSTLELGDSALYLCASRTGHNEQFFGPGTRLTVL.

This clone has a handful of counts. J is TRBJ1-3 and V is TRBV10-1; 7 bases agree with TRBD1. CDR3 length: 15 amino acids. CDR1 is WNHNN and CDR2 is SYGVQD in the germline V gene (reference sequence). J lost 4 bases, V lost 3 bases, and 6 bases had no gene match. CDR3 in amino acids: CASSERPGQGNTIYF. CDR3 nucleotides: TGCGCCAGCAGTGAAAGACCGGGACAGGGAAACACCATATATTTT.

CDR3 loop: CASSFSREGSTDTQYF. The CDR3 DNA reads as TGCGCCAGCAGCTTTTCGAGGGAGGGGAGCACAGATACGCAGTATTTT. This rearrangement joins TRBV5-1 to TRBJ2-3, with TRBD2 identical over 7 bases. Germline trimming cut 2 bases from V and 0 bases from J; bases unmatched to any gene: 6. This CDR3 spans 16 amino acids. Germline V gene sequence: CDR1 SGHRS, CDR2 YFSETQ.

V usage is TRBV5-1 and J usage is TRBJ2-1; 7 positions agree with TRBD2. V was pared by 7 bases and J by 7 bases, with 14 bases of the junction left unmatched. This CDR3 comprises 15 residues. Germline CDR1 reads SGHRS; CDR2 reads YFSETQ. CDR3 coding DNA: TGCGCCAGCGCCCAAACTAGCGATAAAAGTAATGAGCAGTTCTTC. Its protein is CASAQTSDKSNEQFF.

J is TRBJ1-1 and V is TRBV5-1, with 9 bases lining up with TRBD1. The CDR3 runs 17 residues. Germline CDR1 and CDR2: SGHRS and YFSETQ. J lost 0 bases, V lost 4 bases, and 10 bases had no gene match. The chain's CDR3 is CASSRTGDWDMNTEAFF. CDR3 nucleotides: TGCGCCAGCAGCCGGACAGGGGATTGGGACATGAACACTGAAGCTTTCTTT.

This clone was counted between two and nine times. The chain employs TRBV18 and TRBJ2-7, with a tentative D call TRBD2 (6 bases). V was cut by 5 bases and J by 2 bases, with 10 bases left in between. This CDR3 region has 13 residues. Looked up from germline, CDR1 is KGHSH and CDR2 is LQKENI. Here the CDR3 reads CASSVGLTYEQYF. In DNA, the CDR3 is TGTGCCAGCTCAGTTGGACTAACCTACGAGCAGTACTTC.

Written as DNA, the CDR3 is TGTGCCAGCAGCAAAGACAGGGCGGCGTACGAGCAGTACTTC. As protein: CASSKDRAAYEQYF. The chain joins TRBV21-1 to TRBJ2-7; the D call of TRBD1 is as the table states it, not checked on the DNA. TRBV21-1 is flagged as a pseudogene. The CDR3 runs 14 residues.

This clone was observed a handful of times. Other DNA sequences within the sample encode an identical CDR3. The J gene is TRBJ2-5, the V gene TRBV29-1; D is perhaps TRBD2 (5 bases). V lost 2 bases to trimming and J lost 5 bases, with 9 bases between them. CDR1 is SQVTM, CDR2 ANQGSEA, per germline. The CDR3 is made up of 12 amino acids. The CDR3 sequence is CSVEWRGETQYF. The CDR3 nucleotides read TGCAGCGTTGAATGGAGAGGGGAGACCCAGTACTTC.

The genes are TRBV7-9 and TRBJ1-1; D may be TRBD1 (6 bases). With 4 bases removed from V and 7 bases from J, the gap between germline ends came to 16 bases. Germline CDR1 and CDR2: SEHNR and FQNEAQ (reference sequence). The CDR3 runs 14 residues. This CDR3 is CASSSQADRGEAFF. CDR3 nucleotides: TGTGCCAGCAGCTCACAGGCGGACAGAGGTGAAGCTTTCTTT.

This rearrangement joins TRBV5-6 to TRBJ1-1; the match to TRBD1 covers 8 bases. CDR3 length equals 17 residues. J was trimmed by 6 bases and V by 4 bases; bases with no gene match: 17. Germline V gene sequence: CDR1 SGHDT, CDR2 YYEEEE. CDR3 sequence: CASSNLRDRPRGAEAFF. The DNA for the CDR3 is TGTGCCAGCAGCAACCTGCGGGACAGGCCTCGGGGCGCTGAAGCTTTCTTT.